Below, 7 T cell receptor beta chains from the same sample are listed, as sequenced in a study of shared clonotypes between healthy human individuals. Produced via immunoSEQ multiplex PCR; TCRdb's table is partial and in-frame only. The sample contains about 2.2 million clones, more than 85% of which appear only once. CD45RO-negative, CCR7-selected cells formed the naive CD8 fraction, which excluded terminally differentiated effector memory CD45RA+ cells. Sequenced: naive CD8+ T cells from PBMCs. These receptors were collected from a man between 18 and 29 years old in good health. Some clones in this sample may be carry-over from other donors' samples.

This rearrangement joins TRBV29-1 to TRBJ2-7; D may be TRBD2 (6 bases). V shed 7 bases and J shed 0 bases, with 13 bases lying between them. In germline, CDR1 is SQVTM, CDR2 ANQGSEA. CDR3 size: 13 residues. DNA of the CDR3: TGCAGCGGGGTGGACGGGAGCTCCTACGAGCAGTACTTC. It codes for CSGVDGSSYEQYF.

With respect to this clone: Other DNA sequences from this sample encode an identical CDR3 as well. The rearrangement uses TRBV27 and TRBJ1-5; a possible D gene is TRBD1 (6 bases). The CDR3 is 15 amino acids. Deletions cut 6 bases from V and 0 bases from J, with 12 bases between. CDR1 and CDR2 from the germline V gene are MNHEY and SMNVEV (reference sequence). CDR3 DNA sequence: TGTGCCAGCAGCCCAGGGGTCTATAGCAATCAGCCCCAGCATTTT. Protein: CASSPGVYSNQPQHF.

This CDR3 is CASSLAQAAEAFF. The DNA of the CDR3 is TGTGCCAGCAGTTTAGCCCAGGCAGCTGAAGCTTTCTTT. The rearrangement joins TRBV28 to TRBJ1-1; no clear D. Germline CDR1 reads MDHEN; CDR2 reads SYDVKM. V was trimmed by 2 bases and J by 6 bases, leaving 10 bases between them. CDR3 length: 13 residues.

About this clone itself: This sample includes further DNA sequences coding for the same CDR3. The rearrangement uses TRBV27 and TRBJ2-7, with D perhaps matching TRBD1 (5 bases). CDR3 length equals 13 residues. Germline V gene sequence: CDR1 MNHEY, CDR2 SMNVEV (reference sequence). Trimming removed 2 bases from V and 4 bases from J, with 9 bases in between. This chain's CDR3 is CASSLGRAYEQYF. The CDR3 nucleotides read TGTGCCAGCAGTTTAGGCAGGGCTTACGAGCAGTACTTC.

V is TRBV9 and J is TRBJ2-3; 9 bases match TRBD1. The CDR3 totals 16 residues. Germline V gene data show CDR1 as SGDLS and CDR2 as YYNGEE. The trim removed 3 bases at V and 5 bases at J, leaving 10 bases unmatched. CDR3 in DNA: TGTGCCAGCAGCGCCCGGGACAGGGTTGTTGGAGATACGCAGTATTTT. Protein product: CASSARDRVVGDTQYF.

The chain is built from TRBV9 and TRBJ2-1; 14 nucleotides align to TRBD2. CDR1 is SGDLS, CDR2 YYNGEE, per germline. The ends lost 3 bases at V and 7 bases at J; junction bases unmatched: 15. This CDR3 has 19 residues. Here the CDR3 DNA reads TGTGCCAGCAGCGCAACGAACCACGGGACTAGCGGGAGAGTGAATGAGCAGTTCTTC. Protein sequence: CASSATNHGTSGRVNEQFF.

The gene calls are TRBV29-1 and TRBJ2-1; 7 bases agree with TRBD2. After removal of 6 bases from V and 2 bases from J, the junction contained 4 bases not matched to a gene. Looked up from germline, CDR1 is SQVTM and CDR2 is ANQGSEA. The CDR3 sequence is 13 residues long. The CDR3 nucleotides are TGCAGCGTAGCGGGACGGACCTACAATGAGCAGTTCTTC. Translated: CSVAGRTYNEQFF.